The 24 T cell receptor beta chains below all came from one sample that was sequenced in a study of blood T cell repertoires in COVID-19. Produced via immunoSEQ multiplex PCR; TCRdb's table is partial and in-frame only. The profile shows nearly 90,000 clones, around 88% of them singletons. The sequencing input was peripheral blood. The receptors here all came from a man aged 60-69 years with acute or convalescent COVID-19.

For the CDR3, the DNA is TGTGCCAGCAGTCCCGGGGGGGCTGCAGATACGCAGTATTTT. Encoded protein: CASSPGGAADTQYF. The chain employs TRBV6-4 and TRBJ2-3; 8 bases match TRBD2. The V gene's germline CDR1 is MRHNA and CDR2 SNTAGT. J lost 4 bases, V lost 5 bases, and 5 bases had no gene match. The CDR3 contains 14 residues.

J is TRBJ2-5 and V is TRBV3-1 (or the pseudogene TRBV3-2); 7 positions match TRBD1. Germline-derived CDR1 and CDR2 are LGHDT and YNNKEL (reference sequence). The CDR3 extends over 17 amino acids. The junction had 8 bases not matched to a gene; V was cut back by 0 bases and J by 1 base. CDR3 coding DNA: TGTGCCAGCAGCCAAGATTTAACAGGGGCCCTCCAAGAGACCCAGTACTTC. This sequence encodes CASSQDLTGALQETQYF.

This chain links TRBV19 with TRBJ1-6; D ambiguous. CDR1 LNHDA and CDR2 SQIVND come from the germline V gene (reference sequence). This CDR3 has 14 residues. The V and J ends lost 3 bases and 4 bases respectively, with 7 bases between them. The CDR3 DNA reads TGTGCCAGTAGTATCCGAGAATATAATTCACCCCTCCACTTT. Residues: CASSIREYNSPLHF.

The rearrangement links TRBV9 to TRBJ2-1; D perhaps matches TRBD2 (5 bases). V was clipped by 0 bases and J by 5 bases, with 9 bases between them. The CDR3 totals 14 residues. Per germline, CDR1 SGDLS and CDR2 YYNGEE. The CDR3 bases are TGTGCCAGCAGCGTAGGCTGGACTCACAATGAGCAGTTCTTC. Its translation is CASSVGWTHNEQFF.

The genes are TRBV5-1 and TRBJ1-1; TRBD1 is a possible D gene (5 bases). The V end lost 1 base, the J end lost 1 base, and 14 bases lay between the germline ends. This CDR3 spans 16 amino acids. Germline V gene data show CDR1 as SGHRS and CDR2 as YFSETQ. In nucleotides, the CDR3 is TGCGCCAGCAGCTTGCGGGGGTCTGAGGGGAACACTGAAGCTTTCTTT. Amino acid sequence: CASSLRGSEGNTEAFF.

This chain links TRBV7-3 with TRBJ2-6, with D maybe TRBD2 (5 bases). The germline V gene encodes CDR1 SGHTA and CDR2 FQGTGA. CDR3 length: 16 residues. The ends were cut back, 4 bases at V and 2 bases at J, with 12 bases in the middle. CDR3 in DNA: TGTGCCAGCAGCTCCCCCCCGGGGACTGGGGCCAACGTCCTGACTTTC. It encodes CASSSPPGTGANVLTF.

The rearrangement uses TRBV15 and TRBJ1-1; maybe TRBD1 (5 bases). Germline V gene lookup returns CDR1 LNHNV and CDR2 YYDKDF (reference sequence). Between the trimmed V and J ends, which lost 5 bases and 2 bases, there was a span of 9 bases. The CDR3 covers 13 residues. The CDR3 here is CATSPDSNTEAFF. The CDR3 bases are TGTGCCACCAGCCCCGACAGTAACACTGAAGCTTTCTTT. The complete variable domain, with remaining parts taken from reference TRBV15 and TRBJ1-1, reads DAMVIQNPRYQVTQFGKPVTLSCSQTLNHNVMYWYQQKSSQAPKLLFHYYDKDFNNEADTPDNFQSRRPNTSFCFLDIRSPGLGDTAMYLCATSPDSNTEAFFGQGTRLTVV.

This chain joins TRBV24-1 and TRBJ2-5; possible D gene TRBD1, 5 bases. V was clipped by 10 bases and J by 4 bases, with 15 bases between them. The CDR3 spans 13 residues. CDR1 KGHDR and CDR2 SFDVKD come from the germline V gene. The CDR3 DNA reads TGTGCCACAGGAATAAGGGGTCGAGAGACCCAGTACTTC. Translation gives CATGIRGRETQYF.

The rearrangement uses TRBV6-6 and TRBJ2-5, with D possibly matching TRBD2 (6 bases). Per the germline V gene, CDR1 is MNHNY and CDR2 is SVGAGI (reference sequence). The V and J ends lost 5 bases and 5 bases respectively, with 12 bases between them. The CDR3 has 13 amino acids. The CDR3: CASSSGGVETQYF. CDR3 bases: TGTGCCAGCAGTAGCGGAGGGGTGGAGACCCAGTACTTC.

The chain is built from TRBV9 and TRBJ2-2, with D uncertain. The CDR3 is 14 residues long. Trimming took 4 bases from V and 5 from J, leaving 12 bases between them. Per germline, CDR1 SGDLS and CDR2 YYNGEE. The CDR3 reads CASSPIIRTGELFF. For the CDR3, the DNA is TGTGCCAGCAGCCCTATTATCAGGACCGGGGAGCTGTTTTTT.

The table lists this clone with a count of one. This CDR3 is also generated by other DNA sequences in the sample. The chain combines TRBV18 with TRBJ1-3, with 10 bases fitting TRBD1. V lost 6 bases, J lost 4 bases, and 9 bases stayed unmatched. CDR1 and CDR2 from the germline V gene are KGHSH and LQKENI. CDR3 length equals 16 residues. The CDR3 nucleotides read TGTGCCAGCTCTCAACCGGGACAGGGGACGGGAAACACCATATATTTT. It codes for CASSQPGQGTGNTIYF.

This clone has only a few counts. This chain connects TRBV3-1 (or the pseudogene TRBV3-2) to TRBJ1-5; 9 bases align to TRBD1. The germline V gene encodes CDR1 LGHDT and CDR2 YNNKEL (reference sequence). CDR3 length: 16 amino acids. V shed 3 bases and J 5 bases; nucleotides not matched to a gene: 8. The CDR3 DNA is TGTGCCAGCAGCCACCTCCGGGACAGGGCCTATCAGCCCCAGCATTTT. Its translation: CASSHLRDRAYQPQHF.

The CDR3 protein is CASSHLAEIYEQYF. In DNA form, the CDR3 reads TGTGCCAGCAGCCATTTAGCGGAAATCTACGAGCAGTACTTC. The V call is TRBV4-2, the J call TRBJ2-7, with D possibly matching TRBD2 (6 bases). Trimming took 3 bases from V and 3 from J, leaving 12 bases between them. Per the germline V gene, CDR1 is LGHNA and CDR2 is YNFKEQ. This CDR3 region has 14 residues.

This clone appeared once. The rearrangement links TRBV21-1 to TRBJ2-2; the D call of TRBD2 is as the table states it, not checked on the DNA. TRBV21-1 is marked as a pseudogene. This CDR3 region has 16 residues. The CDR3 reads CASSMLAEGDTGELFF. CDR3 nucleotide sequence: TGTGCCAGCAGCATGCTAGCGGAGGGGGACACCGGGGAGCTGTTTTTT.

CDR3 in amino acids: CASRDSETGELFF. The CDR3 DNA reads as TGTGCCAGCCGGGACAGTGAGACCGGGGAGCTGTTTTTT. V gene TRBV2 combines with J gene TRBJ2-2, with 7 bases matching TRBD1. V lost 8 bases, J lost 5 bases, and 5 bases stayed unmatched. CDR3 size: 13 residues. Germline CDR1 SNHLY, CDR2 FYNNEI.

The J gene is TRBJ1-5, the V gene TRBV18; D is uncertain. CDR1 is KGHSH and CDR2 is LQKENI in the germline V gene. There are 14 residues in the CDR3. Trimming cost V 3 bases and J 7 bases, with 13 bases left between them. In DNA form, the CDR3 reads TGTGCCAGCTCACCGGGTGGCTGGGAGCAGCCCCAGCATTTT. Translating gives CASSPGGWEQPQHF. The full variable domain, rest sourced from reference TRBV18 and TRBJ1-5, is NAGVMQNPRHLVRRRGQEARLRCSPMKGHSHVYWYRQLPEEGLKFMVYLQKENIIDESGMPKERFSAEFPKEGPSILRIQQVVRGDSAAYFCASSPGGWEQPQHFGDGTRLSIL.

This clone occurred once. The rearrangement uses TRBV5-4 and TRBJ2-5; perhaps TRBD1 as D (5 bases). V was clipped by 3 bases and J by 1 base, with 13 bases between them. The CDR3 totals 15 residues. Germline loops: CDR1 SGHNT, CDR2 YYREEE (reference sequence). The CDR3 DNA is TGTGCCAGCAGCTCGGCGACAGTTTTCCAAGAGACCCAGTACTTC. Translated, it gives CASSSATVFQETQYF.

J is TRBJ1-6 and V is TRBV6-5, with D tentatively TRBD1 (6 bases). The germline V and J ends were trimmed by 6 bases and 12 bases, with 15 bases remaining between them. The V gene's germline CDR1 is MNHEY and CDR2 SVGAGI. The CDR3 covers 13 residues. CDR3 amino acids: CASRRQDSGPLHF. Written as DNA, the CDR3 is TGTGCCAGCAGGCGACAGGACAGCGGACCCCTCCACTTT.

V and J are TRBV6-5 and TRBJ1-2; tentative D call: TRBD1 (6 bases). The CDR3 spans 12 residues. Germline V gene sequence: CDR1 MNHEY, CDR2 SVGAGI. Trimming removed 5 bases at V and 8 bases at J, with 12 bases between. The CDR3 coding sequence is TGTGCCAGCAGTAACAGGGTCGTAGGCTACACCTTC. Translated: CASSNRVVGYTF.

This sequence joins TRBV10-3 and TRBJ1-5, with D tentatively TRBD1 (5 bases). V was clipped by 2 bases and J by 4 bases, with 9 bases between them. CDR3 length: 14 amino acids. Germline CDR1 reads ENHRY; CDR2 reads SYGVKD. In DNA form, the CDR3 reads TGTGCCATCAGTGAGGGACAACAGAATCAGCCCCAGCATTTT. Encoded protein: CAISEGQQNQPQHF.

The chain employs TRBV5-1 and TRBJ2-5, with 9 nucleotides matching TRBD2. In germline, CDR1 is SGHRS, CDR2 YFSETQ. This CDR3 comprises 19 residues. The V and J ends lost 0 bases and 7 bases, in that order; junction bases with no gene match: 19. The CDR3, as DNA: TGCGCCAGCAGCTTGGAGGCCGGGACACAAGCTAGCGGGGTTGGGACCCAGTACTTC. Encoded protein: CASSLEAGTQASGVGTQYF.

The CDR3 reads CASSFSGDSGNTIYF. The CDR3 region has the DNA TGTGCCAGCAGCTTCTCGGGTGACTCTGGAAACACCATATATTTT. V usage is TRBV9 and J usage is TRBJ1-3; D call uncertain. Looked up from germline, CDR1 is SGDLS and CDR2 is YYNGEE. With 4 bases removed from V and 0 bases from J, the gap between germline ends came to 11 bases. The CDR3 covers 15 residues.

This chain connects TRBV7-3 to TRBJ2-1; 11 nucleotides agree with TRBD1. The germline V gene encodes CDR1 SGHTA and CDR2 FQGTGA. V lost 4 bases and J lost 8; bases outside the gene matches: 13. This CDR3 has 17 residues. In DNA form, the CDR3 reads TGTGCCAGCAGCTCGGGTCCTGGACAGGGGGCTGGGGATGAGCAGTTCTTC. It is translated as CASSSGPGQGAGDEQFF.

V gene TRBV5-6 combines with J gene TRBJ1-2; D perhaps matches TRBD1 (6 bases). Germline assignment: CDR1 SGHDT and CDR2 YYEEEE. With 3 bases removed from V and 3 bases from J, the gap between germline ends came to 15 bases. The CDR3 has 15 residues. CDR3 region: CASSSGQKNYYGYTF. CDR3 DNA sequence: TGTGCCAGCAGCTCAGGACAGAAAAATTACTATGGCTACACCTTC.